Below, 26 T cell receptor beta chains from the same sample are listed, as sequenced in a study of T cells in Graves' hyperthyroidism and ophthalmopathy. Amplification targeted TCR beta CDR3 regions from RNA transcripts. The HTBI primer set was used in a first-round RT-PCR of the TCR CDR3. A single record per CDR3 protein comes from TCRdb applying MiXCR to the multiplex PCR reads. Of under 350,000 distinct CDR3 sequences listed, 15% to 20% are singletons. Specimen: blood. All receptors come from a woman aged 45-65 years with Graves' hyperthyroidism.

Here the CDR3 reads CASSELGAGDRSTQYF. Written as DNA, the CDR3 is TGTGCCAGCAGTGAGTTAGGAGCGGGGGACCGGAGTACGCAGTATTTT. The V and J genes are TRBV6-1 and TRBJ2-3; 8 positions agree with TRBD2. Germline V gene data show CDR1 as MNHNS and CDR2 as SASEGT. The CDR3 is 16 residues long. V dropped 3 bases and J dropped 8; count of bases not matched to a gene: 13.

The chain combines TRBV19 with TRBJ1-5; D is unresolved. The CDR3 is 17 amino acids. Germline V gene lookup returns CDR1 LNHDA and CDR2 SQIVND (reference sequence). Trimming left V 5 bases short and J 0 bases short, with 17 bases between. DNA for the CDR3: TGTGCCAGTAGTTACTACCCTGGATCTTATAGCAATCAGCCCCAGCATTTT. This encodes CASSYYPGSYSNQPQHF.

V usage is TRBV15 and J usage is TRBJ1-5; perhaps TRBD1 as D (5 bases). This CDR3 is built from 15 residues. Trimming removed 7 bases from V and 6 bases from J, with 19 bases in between. CDR1 is LNHNV, CDR2 YYDKDF, per germline (reference sequence). In nucleotides, the CDR3 is TGTGCCACCACCTTGGGAGGGCAGGGCATTCAGCCCCAGCATTTT. Its translation is CATTLGGQGIQPQHF.

Only a few counts were recorded for this clonotype. V usage is TRBV20-1 and J usage is TRBJ1-3, with a weak D call TRBD1 (5 bases). The V end was cut by 6 bases, the J end by 8 bases, with 8 bases between. The germline CDR1 and CDR2 sequences are DFQATT and SNEGSKA (reference sequence). The length of the CDR3 is 10 residues. The chain's CDR3 is CSAAGDTIYF. The CDR3 DNA sequence: TGCAGTGCCGCGGGGGACACCATATATTTT.

This clonotype was counted ten times or more. V is TRBV7-2 and J is TRBJ2-5; D is unclear. Germline CDR1 and CDR2: SGHTA and FQGNSA. This CDR3 region has 12 residues. V lost 1 base and J 9 bases, leaving 9 bases between the germline ends. The CDR3 here is CASSLGAEAQYF. CDR3 coding DNA: TGTGCCAGCAGCTTAGGGGCCGAGGCCCAGTACTTC.

This clonotype was picked up many times. The J gene is TRBJ2-5, the V gene TRBV2; weak D call: TRBD2 (6 bases). Between the trimmed V and J ends, which lost 9 bases and 0 bases, there was a span of 11 bases. The CDR3 contains 13 residues. The germline gives CDR1 SNHLY, CDR2 FYNNEI. CDR3 sequence reads: CASIRDYQETQYF. DNA of the CDR3: TGTGCCAGTATCCGGGACTACCAAGAGACCCAGTACTTC.

Ten or more counts support this clonotype. This chain uses TRBV6-1 with TRBJ1-5, with TRBD1 as a possible D gene (6 bases). Germline lookup yields CDR1 MNHNS and CDR2 SASEGT. V dropped 4 bases and J dropped 3 bases, with 10 bases sitting between them. The CDR3 covers 14 residues. DNA for the CDR3: TGTGCCAGCAGTGGGCCAGGGGACAATCAGCCCCAGCATTTT. It specifies CASSGPGDNQPQHF.

This clonotype came up a few times. V is TRBV12-3 or TRBV12-4 and J is TRBJ1-1, with unresolved D. V was shortened by 3 bases and J by 10 bases, with 12 bases between the two germline ends. There are 12 residues in the CDR3. CDR3 coding DNA: TGTGCCAGCAGTTTGTCGCGTATAGGAGCTTTCTTT. Translated: CASSLSRIGAFF.

The sample holds many counts of this clonotype. The CDR3: CASSQGKGGLYTEAFF. CDR3 bases: TGTGCCAGCAGCCAAGGGAAAGGGGGGCTTTACACTGAAGCTTTCTTT. The chain recombines TRBV3-1 with TRBJ1-1, with D maybe TRBD1 (6 bases). The V end lost 1 base, the J end lost 3 bases, and 15 bases lay between the germline ends. CDR1 is LGHDT, CDR2 YNNKEL, per germline (reference sequence). There are 16 residues in the CDR3.

This clonotype came up many times. The chain combines TRBV11-2 with TRBJ2-1; tentative D call: TRBD1 (6 bases). CDR3 length: 15 amino acids. The germline V gene encodes CDR1 SGHAT and CDR2 FQNNGV. The V end lost 4 bases, the J end lost 6 bases, and 16 bases lay between the germline ends. The CDR3 DNA reads as TGTGCCAGCAGCTCATTACAGGGTAAACGCAATGAGCAGTTCTTC. Amino acids: CASSSLQGKRNEQFF.

This clonotype has more than one count but fewer than ten. Lacking the conserved final phenylalanine or tryptophan, this CDR3 likely reflects a read error. This sequence joins TRBV18 and TRBJ1-1, with 8 bases matching TRBD1. Germline V CDR1 and CDR2: KGHSH, LQKENI. V shed 2 bases and J 4 bases; nucleotides not matched to a gene: 0. CDR3 size: 13 residues. CDR3 loop: CASSPTGGTEAFL. The CDR3 DNA is TGTGCCAGCTCACCAACAGGGGGCACTGAAGCTTTCCTT.

There are a few counts of this clonotype. The genes are TRBV19 and TRBJ2-3; the D call may be TRBD1 or TRBD2 (5 bases each). V lost 6 bases, J lost 8 bases, and 27 bases lay in between. Per germline, CDR1 LNHDA and CDR2 SQIVND (reference sequence). The CDR3 runs to 17 residues. Here the CDR3 reads CASSMDARDGDVGTQYF. CDR3 nucleotide sequence: TGTGCCAGTAGCATGGACGCCCGGGACGGGGACGTAGGTACGCAGTATTTT.

This clonotype was picked up a small number of times. The J gene is TRBJ1-2, the V gene TRBV28, with D tentatively TRBD1 (6 bases). CDR3 length: 14 amino acids. CDR1 and CDR2 (germline): MDHEN, SYDVKM. Trimming removed 10 bases at V and 2 bases at J, with 17 bases between. CDR3 in amino acids: CATQQGGGNYGYTF. The CDR3 nucleotides read TGTGCCACCCAACAGGGAGGGGGGAACTATGGCTACACCTTC.

In this sample, this clonotype turned up many times. V and J are TRBV28 and TRBJ2-7; 11 nucleotides match TRBD2. The CDR3 is 11 amino acids. The germline V gene has CDR1 MDHEN and CDR2 SYDVKM. In nucleotides, the CDR3 is TGTGCTAGCGGGAGGGTTTACGAGCAGTACTTC. As protein: CASGRVYEQYF.

This clonotype was seen once. The junction and the germline gene differ at one end; a read error may be behind it. The CDR3 bases are TGCGCCAGCGGCTTGATCGGGGATGGCTACACCTTC. Amino acids: CASGLIGDGYTF. The V gene is TRBV5-1, the J gene TRBJ1-2; no firm D call. CDR1 SGHRS and CDR2 YFSETQ come from the germline V gene. This CDR3 has 12 residues.

In this sample, this clonotype turned up many times. V gene TRBV28 combines with J gene TRBJ2-7, with 8 positions matching TRBD2. The CDR3 contains 16 residues. CDR1 and CDR2 (germline): MDHEN, SYDVKM. V lost 5 bases to trimming and J lost 5 bases; unmatched junction nucleotides: 14. CDR3 bases: TGTGCCAGCAGTGTGACGTTGGCGGGAGGACAAAACGAGCAGTACTTC. The encoded protein is CASSVTLAGGQNEQYF.

This clonotype turned up a few times. V and J are TRBV6-1 and TRBJ1-5; D perhaps matches TRBD1 (6 bases). The V end was cut by 2 bases, the J end by 1 base, with 12 bases between. Germline loops: CDR1 MNHNS, CDR2 SASEGT. The CDR3 length is 16 residues. CDR3 amino acids: CASSEQQGWSNQPQHF. The CDR3 DNA sequence: TGTGCCAGCAGTGAACAACAGGGATGGAGCAATCAGCCCCAGCATTTT.

In its sample, this clonotype was seen many times. This chain links TRBV5-1 with TRBJ1-1; 9 bases map to TRBD1. V trimming: 2 bases; J trimming: 3 bases; junction bases outside the gene matches: 5. CDR3 length: 15 amino acids. CDR1 is SGHRS and CDR2 is YFSETQ in the germline V gene. The CDR3 nucleotides read TGCGCCAGCAGCTTTACGACAGGGGGATACACTGAAGCTTTCTTT. Amino acid sequence: CASSFTTGGYTEAFF.

At least ten counts were recorded for this clonotype. J is TRBJ1-1 and V is TRBV6-1; 9 positions match TRBD1. The CDR3 is made up of 14 amino acids. CDR1 MNHNS and CDR2 SASEGT come from the germline V gene. The junction had 3 bases not matched to a gene; V was cut back by 6 bases and J by 1 base. DNA for the CDR3: TGTGCCAGCAGGACAGGGGGAGAGAACACTGAAGCTTTCTTT. Amino acids: CASRTGGENTEAFF.

Of note for this clonotype: A junction end diverges from the germline sequence, so it may reflect a read error. The chain joins TRBV3-1 to TRBJ1-4; a possible D gene is TRBD1 (6 bases). CDR3 length: 15 residues. The V gene's germline CDR1 is LGHDT and CDR2 YNNKEL (reference sequence). In DNA form, the CDR3 reads TGCGCCAGCAGCCAAGGGGGGACCTCTAATGAAAAACTGTTTTTT. This translates into CASSQGGTSNEKLFF.

The chain carries TRBV10-3 and TRBJ2-3; D gene ambiguous. Trimming shortened V by 2 bases and J by 4 bases, and 10 bases separated the two germline ends. Looked up from germline, CDR1 is ENHRY and CDR2 is SYGVKD. The CDR3 is made up of 14 amino acids. The CDR3 nucleotides are TGTGCCATCAGTGAGCAAGTTCGGGCAGATACGCAGTATTTT. Encoded protein: CAISEQVRADTQYF.

This clonotype was recorded many times. This CDR3 is CASSQVIRTTAYNEQFF. The DNA for the CDR3 is TGTGCCAGCAGCCAAGTAATTCGGACGACGGCCTACAATGAGCAGTTCTTC. J is TRBJ2-1 and V is TRBV3-1; D unclear. The V end lost 1 base, the J end lost 2 bases, and 15 bases lay between the germline ends. Germline-derived CDR1 and CDR2 are LGHDT and YNNKEL (reference sequence). CDR3 length equals 17 residues.

V usage is TRBV27 and J usage is TRBJ2-7; D is possibly TRBD1 or TRBD2 (5 bases each). The CDR3 has 14 residues. Trimming shortened V by 6 bases and J by 0 bases, and 12 bases separated the two germline ends. Germline V lookup: CDR1 MNHEY, CDR2 SMNVEV (reference sequence). This chain's CDR3 is CASRTGDDSYEQYF. In DNA, the CDR3 is TGTGCCAGCAGGACCGGGGACGACTCCTACGAGCAGTACTTC.

This clonotype was counted a few times. The chain carries TRBV5-4 and TRBJ2-2; TRBD2 agrees at 16 bases. Trimming cost V 4 bases and J 0 bases; bases outside gene matches: 6. CDR1 is SGHNT and CDR2 is YYREEE in the germline V gene (reference sequence). This CDR3 region has 19 residues. CDR3 residues: CASSRPGLAGGTNTGELFF. In nucleotides, the CDR3 is TGTGCCAGCAGCCGTCCGGGACTAGCGGGGGGGACGAACACCGGGGAGCTGTTTTTT.

Remarks on this clonotype: This may arise from a read error, as a much more abundant clone is one base away. The chain combines TRBV6-1 with TRBJ2-3; 9 bases match TRBD2. Per germline, CDR1 MNHNS and CDR2 SASEGT. The CDR3 has 16 residues. CDR3 region: CASSEVWGTSTVTQYF. The CDR3 coding sequence is TGTGCCAGCAGTGAAGTCTGGGGGACTAGCACAGTTACGCAGTATTTT.

The chain couples TRBV2 to TRBJ1-5, with 8 bases identical to TRBD1. CDR3 length equals 14 residues. Germline-derived CDR1 and CDR2 are SNHLY and FYNNEI. V shed 6 bases and J 3 bases; nucleotides not matched to a gene: 4. CDR3 in DNA: TGTGCCAGCAGGAGACAGGGGACCAATCAGCCCCAGCATTTT. This encodes CASRRQGTNQPQHF.